A single sample gave rise to the 24 T cell receptor beta chains below, sequenced in a study of spatial heterogeneity in lung cancer. One entry per CDR3 protein, called by TCRdb with MiXCR from the 5' RACE reads. The sample has under 2,500 distinct CDR3 sequences; roughly 8% are singletons. Time point reported: sample taken at primary tumor resection. Tumor, nontumor lung or frozen PBMC supplied whole RNA that was sequenced unsorted. This material consisted of normal lung tissue next to the tumor, taken at surgery. These receptor sequences come from a male donor with early-stage non-small cell lung cancer.

This sequence joins TRBV6-1 and TRBJ2-3, with unresolved D. CDR1 MNHNS and CDR2 SASEGT come from the germline V gene. CDR3 length: 11 residues. V lost 5 bases and J lost 9, with 9 bases in between. The CDR3 DNA sequence: TGTGCCAGCAGTCCCTTGGGCACGCAGTATTTT. Translation: CASSPLGTQYF.

In this sample, this clonotype is medium-sized (0.01 to 0.1%). The genes are TRBV19 and TRBJ2-7; unclear D gene. Germline CDR1 and CDR2: LNHDA and SQIVND (reference sequence). Trimming took off 2 bases at V and 4 bases at J, with 6 bases between the two ends. This CDR3 has 12 residues. In DNA form, the CDR3 reads TGTGCCAGTAGTATATCAGGTTACGAGCAGTACTTC. It translates to CASSISGYEQYF. Together with reference TRBV19 and TRBJ2-7, the CDR3 gives the full variable domain: DGGITQSPKYLFRKEGQNVTLSCEQNLNHDAMYWYRQDPGQGLRLIYYSQIVNDFQKGDIAEGYSVSREKKESFPLTVTSAQKNPTAFYLCASSISGYEQYFGPGTRLTVT.

This clonotype was detected only a few times. This chain uses TRBV4-1 with TRBJ2-1; D may match TRBD1 or TRBD2 (5 bases each). Germline values: CDR1 MGHRA, CDR2 YSYEKL. V was shortened by 3 bases and J by 6 bases, with 15 bases between the two germline ends. This CDR3 is 15 amino acids long. Here the CDR3 reads CASSHSPGTPNEQFF. DNA of the CDR3: TGCGCCAGCAGCCACTCCCCCGGGACGCCCAATGAGCAGTTCTTC.

This clonotype is categorized as medium-sized (0.01 to 0.1%). Here the CDR3 DNA reads TGTGCCTGGAGTCTTGGCCGGGAGCAGTACTTC. This gives the protein CAWSLGREQYF. The V gene is TRBV30, the J gene TRBJ2-7; D call uncertain. Germline assignment: CDR1 GTSNPN and CDR2 SVGIG (reference sequence). This CDR3 contains 11 residues. V shed 2 bases and J shed 7 bases, with 9 bases lying between them.

This clonotype was observed at least ten times. V and J are TRBV4-3 and TRBJ2-1, with TRBD2 identical over 9 bases. Trimming at V came to 0 bases and at J to 4 bases, leaving 7 bases not matched to a gene. Germline loops: CDR1 LGHNA, CDR2 YSLEER. The CDR3 loop spans 17 amino acids. The CDR3 sequence is CASSQDQVAGGYNEQFF. CDR3 coding DNA: TGCGCCAGCAGCCAAGATCAGGTGGCGGGGGGGTACAATGAGCAGTTCTTC.

This clonotype was seen repeatedly, ten times or more. V gene TRBV9 combines with J gene TRBJ2-7; no clear D. Trimming shortened V by 0 bases and J by 3 bases, and 7 bases separated the two germline ends. The CDR3 sequence is 13 residues long. Looked up from germline, CDR1 is SGDLS and CDR2 is YYNGEE. CDR3 bases: TGTGCCAGCAGCGTAGACGGGTTCTACGAGCAGTACTTC. Residues: CASSVDGFYEQYF.

Within the sample, this clonotype is medium-sized (0.01 to 0.1%). V usage is TRBV6-2 or TRBV6-3 and J usage is TRBJ2-7; 7 nucleotides line up with TRBD2. This CDR3 is built from 14 residues. J lost 5 bases, V lost 7 bases, and 11 bases had no gene match. Germline loops: CDR1 MNHEY, CDR2 SVGEGT. The chain's CDR3 is CASIPPGGSNEQYF. The CDR3 DNA reads as TGTGCCAGCATCCCGCCCGGGGGGAGCAACGAGCAGTACTTC.

The chain combines TRBV7-9 with TRBJ2-5, with D possibly matching TRBD1 (5 bases). V was trimmed by 2 bases and J by 7 bases, leaving 20 bases between them. From germline, CDR1 is SEHNR and CDR2 FQNEAQ (reference sequence). This CDR3 comprises 16 residues. This CDR3 is CASSLILGPSRGTQYF. CDR3 in DNA: TGTGCCAGCAGCTTAATATTAGGGCCATCAAGGGGGACCCAGTACTTC. Based on the CDR3 plus reference TRBV7-9 and TRBJ2-5, the full variable domain is DTGVSQNPRHKITKRGQNVTFRCDPISEHNRLYWYRQTLGQGPEFLTYFQNEAQLEKSRLLSDRFSAERPKGSFSTLEIQRTEQGDSAMYLCASSLILGPSRGTQYFGPGTRLLVL.

This clonotype was seen a few times. The chain couples TRBV29-1 to TRBJ1-1; a weak D match, TRBD1 (5 bases). V lost 4 bases and J lost 4, with 16 bases in between. The CDR3 has 14 amino acids. Germline assignment: CDR1 SQVTM and CDR2 ANQGSEA. The CDR3 region is CSVGGGSGGTEAFF. The CDR3 DNA is TGCAGCGTTGGGGGCGGCTCGGGGGGCACTGAAGCTTTCTTT.

This clonotype is judged medium-sized. This chain links TRBV7-2 with TRBJ2-7; D gene uncertain. The CDR3 is 11 amino acids. Germline V gene lookup returns CDR1 SGHTA and CDR2 FQGNSA. Trimming took 6 bases from V and 6 from J, leaving 9 bases between them. The chain's CDR3 is CASSQNAEQYF. Here the CDR3 DNA reads TGTGCCAGCAGTCAAAATGCCGAGCAGTACTTC.

By sample fraction, this clonotype is medium-sized (0.01 to 0.1%). The genes are TRBV7-8 and TRBJ1-2, with D tentatively TRBD1 (6 bases). The germline gives CDR1 SGHVS, CDR2 FQNEAQ. The V and J ends lost 4 bases and 6 bases respectively, with 15 bases between them. CDR3 size: 14 residues. DNA of the CDR3: TGTGCCAGCAGCTCCAAGTCGGGGGCTAATGGCTACACCTTC. It encodes CASSSKSGANGYTF.

This clonotype is deemed medium-sized. This chain uses TRBV10-3 with TRBJ2-7; 7 bases are a match to TRBD2. Losses at the gene ends were 6 bases for V and 2 bases for J; bases not matched to a gene: 13. CDR3 size: 16 residues. Germline V lookup: CDR1 ENHRY, CDR2 SYGVKD. CDR3 residues: CAISHLGGGNPYEQYF. CDR3 nucleotides: TGTGCCATCAGCCACCTTGGGGGGGGGAATCCCTACGAGCAGTACTTC.

By share of the sample, this clonotype is medium-sized (0.01 to 0.1%). One junction end disagrees with the germline gene, perhaps due to a read error. This chain connects TRBV29-1 to TRBJ2-5; D remains unclear. Germline assignment: CDR1 SQVTM and CDR2 ANQGSEA. The length of the CDR3 is 15 residues. Here the CDR3 DNA reads TGCAGCGTTCAAGATGCCGCCCTAGAGAGGGAGACCCAGTACTTC. Protein sequence: CSVQDAALERETQYF.

This clonotype was seen many times. The chain employs TRBV28 and TRBJ2-1; the match to TRBD2 covers 9 bases. V trimming: 6 bases; J trimming: 5 bases; junction bases outside the gene matches: 8. CDR1 is MDHEN and CDR2 is SYDVKM in the germline V gene. The CDR3 has 15 amino acids. The CDR3 reads CASSGRAGGDNEQFF. The CDR3 DNA follows: TGTGCCAGCAGCGGTAGAGCGGGAGGCGACAATGAGCAGTTCTTC.

The chain recombines TRBV7-2 with TRBJ2-7; D gene uncertain. Germline CDR1 SGHTA, CDR2 FQGNSA. The CDR3 runs to 13 residues. V was pared by 4 bases and J by 0 bases, with 7 bases between. The CDR3 bases are TGTGCCAGCAGCTCCGAGGTCTCCTACGAGCAGTACTTC. This translates into CASSSEVSYEQYF.

Judged by abundance, this clonotype is large. The chain joins TRBV20-1 to TRBJ1-4, with D unresolved. The CDR3 extends over 12 amino acids. The germline gives CDR1 DFQATT, CDR2 SNEGSKA (reference sequence). V dropped 1 base and J dropped 8 bases, with 8 bases sitting between them. The CDR3 protein is CSARGEDEKLFF. In nucleotides, the CDR3 is TGCAGTGCTAGAGGGGAGGACGAAAAACTGTTTTTT.

This clonotype ranks as large. The rearrangement uses TRBV11-3 and TRBJ2-1; maybe TRBD1 (6 bases). V was pared by 5 bases and J by 5 bases, with 10 bases between. The CDR3 length is 13 residues. CDR1 is SGHNT and CDR2 is YENEEA in the germline V gene. CDR3 nucleotide sequence: TGTGCCAGCAGCCATGGGGGCCACAATGAGCAGTTCTTC. Translated, it gives CASSHGGHNEQFF. The complete variable domain, with remaining parts taken from reference TRBV11-3 and TRBJ2-1, reads EAGVVQSPRYKIIEKKQPVAFWCNPISGHNTLYWYLQNLGQGPELLIRYENEEAVDDSQLPKDRFSAERLKGVDSTLKIQPAELGDSAVYLCASSHGGHNEQFFGPGTRLTVL.

This clonotype occurred many times. V and J are TRBV6-5 and TRBJ1-1; 7 bases are a match to TRBD1. Germline trimming cut 0 bases from V and 1 base from J; bases unmatched to any gene: 5. Germline V gives CDR1 MNHEY, CDR2 SVGAGI. The CDR3 has 16 residues. The CDR3 region has the DNA TGTGCCAGCAGTTACTCCGGTGGGACAGCGAACACTGAAGCTTTCTTT. Protein: CASSYSGGTANTEAFF.

Many counts were recorded for this clonotype. The rearrangement joins TRBV6-6 to TRBJ1-4; a possible D gene is TRBD1 (6 bases). The CDR3 loop spans 15 amino acids. Germline V lookup: CDR1 MNHNY, CDR2 SVGAGI (reference sequence). Trimming removed 6 bases at V and 6 bases at J, with 17 bases between. CDR3 residues: CASRQQAGADEKLFF. As DNA, the CDR3 is TGTGCCAGCAGACAACAGGCGGGGGCCGATGAAAAACTGTTTTTT.

This clonotype is termed medium-sized (0.01 to 0.1%). The rearrangement links TRBV12-3 or TRBV12-4 to TRBJ1-2; D gene uncertain. CDR3 length equals 13 residues. Trimming removed 4 bases at V and 8 bases at J, with 14 bases between. The CDR3 sequence is CASSSPAPAGYTF. Written as DNA, the CDR3 is TGTGCCAGCAGTTCCCCAGCCCCTGCCGGCTACACCTTC.

This clonotype ranks as large. The chain links TRBV7-8 to TRBJ2-7; D unresolved. The ends were cut back, 5 bases at V and 5 bases at J, with 13 bases in the middle. The CDR3 loop spans 13 amino acids. CDR1 and CDR2 (germline): SGHVS, FQNEAQ. CDR3 region: CASSPPGTHEQYF. In DNA, the CDR3 is TGTGCCAGCAGCCCCCCCGGCACCCACGAGCAGTACTTC.

This clonotype is medium-sized. V usage is TRBV6-2 or TRBV6-3 and J usage is TRBJ1-1; perhaps TRBD1 as D (5 bases). Germline V gene data show CDR1 as MNHEY and CDR2 as SVGEGT. V was cut by 5 bases and J by 4 bases, with 14 bases left in between. The CDR3 covers 14 residues. The CDR3 DNA is TGTGCCAGCAGTGCCCAAACGGGGGGCACTGAAGCTTTCTTT. It encodes CASSAQTGGTEAFF.

The V gene is TRBV11-2, the J gene TRBJ2-1; 7 nucleotides match TRBD2. This CDR3 is built from 16 residues. Germline V CDR1 and CDR2: SGHAT, FQNNGV. V shed 2 bases, J shed 9 bases, and the junction held 13 bases outside the gene matches. CDR3 residues: CASSLWFRGGPGEQFF. The CDR3 DNA reads TGTGCCAGCAGCTTATGGTTCCGGGGAGGGCCGGGTGAGCAGTTCTTC.

The chain combines TRBV6-5 with TRBJ1-1; no firm D call. Looked up from germline, CDR1 is MNHEY and CDR2 is SVGAGI. The CDR3 is made up of 10 amino acids. The V end lost 10 bases, the J end lost 3 bases, and 6 bases lay between the germline ends. The CDR3 sequence is CATGDTEAFF. DNA for the CDR3: TGTGCCACGGGTGACACTGAAGCTTTCTTT.